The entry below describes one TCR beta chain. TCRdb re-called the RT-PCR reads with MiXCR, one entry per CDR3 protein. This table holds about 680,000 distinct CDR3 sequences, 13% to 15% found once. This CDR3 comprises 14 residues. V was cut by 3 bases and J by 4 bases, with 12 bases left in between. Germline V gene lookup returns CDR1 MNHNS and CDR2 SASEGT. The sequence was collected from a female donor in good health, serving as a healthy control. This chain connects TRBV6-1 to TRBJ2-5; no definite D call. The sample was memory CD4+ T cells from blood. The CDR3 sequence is CASSETLVLETQYF. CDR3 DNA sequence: TGTGCCAGCAGTGAGACTCTCGTCCTAGAGACCCAGTACTTC.